The rows below give T cell receptor beta chains drawn from one sample of a study of shared clonotypes between healthy human individuals. The method was immunoSEQ multiplex PCR; TCRdb's version includes in-frame clones alone and lacks a portion of them. In the table there are around 2,000,000 clones, 85% to 95% of which are singletons. Sequenced sample: naive CD4+ T cells sorted from blood. These receptors all stem from a man aged 18 to 30 in good health. Each CDR3 is given with its conserved first and last residue. A D gene is named only where the DNA matches it firmly. A clone size is listed for some rows: how often the clone was seen (once, few, many), or a class if it is expanded.

size	V	D	J	DNA	CDR3
.	TRBV18	.	TRBJ2-5	TGTGCCAGCTCACGCGGCCTAGTAGAGACCCAGTACTTC	CASSRGLVETQYF
.	TRBV9	.	TRBJ2-1	TGTGCCAGCAGCGTAGGGGTGGTTAGCTCCTACAATGAGCAGTTCTTC	CASSVGVVSSYNEQFF
.	TRBV7-4	TRBD1	TRBJ1-5	TGTGCCAGCAGGGACAGGTTTGGGGGCAATCAGCCCCAGCATTTT	CASRDRFGGNQPQHF
.	TRBV7-3	TRBD1	TRBJ1-6	TGTGCCAGCAGCCGACAACCACAGGGGGCGAGTTCACCCCTCCACTTT	CASSRQPQGASSPLHF
.	TRBV7-7	.	TRBJ1-1	TGTGCTAGCAGCCCCCTAGTGGGTAACACTGAAGCTTTCTTT	CASSPLVGNTEAFF
.	TRBV27	.	TRBJ1-2	TGTGCCAGCAGTTTCTGGCAGGGAGGGTATGGCTACACCTTC	CASSFWQGGYGYTF
.	TRBV18	TRBD1	TRBJ1-1	TGTGCCGGTTCGGGACAGGGTAACACTGAAGCTTTCTTT	CAGSGQGNTEAFF
.	TRBV18	.	TRBJ1-6	TGTGCCAGCTCACCAGCAGGCGTCAATTCACCCCTCCACTTT	CASSPAGVNSPLHF
.	TRBV30	.	TRBJ2-3	TGTGCCTGGAGACCTGGGGATACGCAGTATTTT	CAWRPGDTQYF
.	TRBV6-4	.	TRBJ2-2	TGTGCCAGCAGTGAGGGGGATGGAGTCACCGGGGAGCTGTTTTTT	CASSEGDGVTGELFF
.	TRBV5-6	.	TRBJ1-1	TGTGCCAGCAGCCGTACCCTTAACACTGAAGCTTTCTTT	CASSRTLNTEAFF
.	TRBV11-2	.	TRBJ1-2	TGTGCCAGCAGCTCCTTTTCCACGAATGGCTACACCTTC	CASSSFSTNGYTF
.	TRBV10-3	.	TRBJ1-1	TGTGCCAGCCAAGGTCTCGTCGACGCTGAAGCTTTCTTT	CASQGLVDAEAFF
.	TRBV5-6	TRBD2	TRBJ2-2	TGTGCCAGCAGCTTAGCGGGGCCGAACACCGGGGAGCTGTTTTTT	CASSLAGPNTGELFF
few	TRBV2	.	TRBJ1-5	TGTGCCAGCAGTGCAGGGGACAATCAGCCCCAGCATTTT	CASSAGDNQPQHF